The clone carrying this T cell receptor (beta chain) was found a few times. Its target is unknown. TCRdb reprocessed the 5' RACE reads via MiXCR and lists one record per CDR3 protein. Of 1.5 million to 2 million distinct CDR3 sequences detected, less than 35% appear once; the ten largest clones hold about 0.27%. Germline CDR1 and CDR2: SEHNR and FQNEAQ (reference sequence). The CDR3 spans 13 residues. V was pared by 4 bases and J by 2 bases, with 9 bases between. The sample comes from a study of identical twins. Whole-study findings and limits: Shared out-of-frame alpha sequences (those common to twins) showed excess low generation probability. For cord blood, abundant beta clonotypes had fewer insertions, unlike memory repertoires, which showed none. Twins' surplus sharing was weaker for beta out-of-frame sequences.

The sequenced sample consisted of cord blood. The chain employs TRBV7-9 and TRBJ2-7; D ambiguous. This TCR was recovered from a newborn girl in good health. CDR3 nucleotides: TGTGCCAGCAGCTCGGACGTTCCCTACGAGCAGTACTTC. Its translation: CASSSDVPYEQYF.